The 17 T cell receptor beta chains reported below all come from one sample, sequenced in a study of blood T cell repertoires in COVID-19. TCRdb's table, derived via immunoSEQ multiplex PCR, lists solely in-frame clones and lacks some. Among around 60,000 clones, 81% were seen once, and the ten largest hold approximately 30%. Sequenced input: peripheral blood. Receptor source: a woman aged 80 or over with active or convalescent COVID-19.

The rearrangement links TRBV5-1 to TRBJ1-1; 7 nucleotides line up with TRBD1. Trimming at V came to 2 bases and at J to 4 bases, leaving 11 bases not matched to a gene. CDR1 is SGHRS and CDR2 is YFSETQ in the germline V gene. The CDR3 has 16 residues. In DNA form, the CDR3 reads TGCGCCAGCAGCTTTTCCACAGGGGAGGTAAGCACTGAAGCTTTCTTT. Protein sequence: CASSFSTGEVSTEAFF. Full variable domain (outside the CDR3, taken from reference TRBV5-1 and TRBJ1-1): KAGVTQTPRYLIKTRGQQVTLSCSPISGHRSVSWYQQTPGQGLQFLFEYFSETQRNKGNFPGRFSGRQFSNSRSEMNVSTLELGDSALYLCASSFSTGEVSTEAFFGQGTRLTVV.

The genes are TRBV2 and TRBJ2-7; TRBD1 matches 8 bases. J gave up 7 bases and V 4 bases, and 12 bases lay outside the gene matches. Germline CDR1 SNHLY, CDR2 FYNNEI. The CDR3 runs 15 residues. The CDR3 loop is CASSVSGQGISEQYF. CDR3 in DNA: TGTGCCAGCAGTGTATCAGGACAGGGCATTTCTGAGCAGTACTTC.

The V and J genes are TRBV12-3 or TRBV12-4 and TRBJ1-6, with D tentatively TRBD1 (6 bases). V dropped 5 bases and J dropped 7 bases, with 9 bases sitting between them. This CDR3 is built from 13 residues. In DNA, the CDR3 is TGTGCCAGCAGTGTCACAGGGAATTCACCCCTCCACTTT. Protein product: CASSVTGNSPLHF.

The chain recombines TRBV5-4 with TRBJ2-2; D perhaps matches TRBD1 (5 bases). V lost 4 bases and J lost 8, with 21 bases in between. The CDR3 is made up of 16 amino acids. Germline V gene sequence: CDR1 SGHNT, CDR2 YYREEE (reference sequence). CDR3 in amino acids: CASSPELGRVIGELFF. CDR3 bases: TGTGCCAGCAGCCCCGAACTGGGCAGGGTCATTGGGGAGCTGTTTTTT.

This chain links TRBV28 with TRBJ1-1; the D gene is possibly TRBD1 (6 bases). Trimming stripped 3 bases from V and 4 bases from J, with 15 bases between. Germline V CDR1 and CDR2: MDHEN, SYDVKM. This CDR3 has 15 residues. The CDR3 region is CASSFGGAWGTEAFF. CDR3 nucleotides: TGTGCCAGCAGTTTCGGGGGGGCTTGGGGCACTGAAGCTTTCTTT.

This rearrangement joins TRBV27 to TRBJ2-1, with TRBD1 matching 7 bases. Germline loops: CDR1 MNHEY, CDR2 SMNVEV (reference sequence). V dropped 3 bases and J dropped 14; count of bases not matched to a gene: 10. The CDR3 is made up of 13 amino acids. CDR3 amino acids: CASSFGTATGKFF. CDR3 nucleotide sequence: TGTGCCAGCAGTTTCGGGACCGCGACAGGGAAGTTCTTC.

The chain is built from TRBV27 and TRBJ1-1; no clear D. The CDR3 runs 14 residues. Per the germline V gene, CDR1 is MNHEY and CDR2 is SMNVEV (reference sequence). V was trimmed by 4 bases and J by 5 bases, leaving 14 bases between them. DNA for the CDR3: TGTGCCAGCAGTTCCTCCGCTGCAGGTACTGAAGCTTTCTTT. Protein sequence: CASSSSAAGTEAFF.

This chain joins TRBV5-1 and TRBJ2-3; 7 bases map to TRBD2. Germline V gene sequence: CDR1 SGHRS, CDR2 YFSETQ. With 3 bases clipped from V and 2 bases from J, the junction kept 6 bases outside the gene matches. There are 15 residues in the CDR3. This CDR3 is CASSSLAGTTDTQYF. As DNA, the CDR3 is TGCGCCAGCAGCTCGTTAGCGGGCACCACAGATACGCAGTATTTT.

This chain links TRBV12-1 with TRBJ1-1; the D call in the table, TRBD1, was not verified against the DNA. TRBV12-1 is a pseudogene. The CDR3 runs to 15 residues. The CDR3 loop reads CASSCITGENTEAFF. The CDR3 DNA sequence: TGTGCCAGCAGCTGCATTACAGGGGAGAACACTGAAGCTTTCTTT.

The chain employs TRBV10-3 and TRBJ1-3; the D gene is possibly TRBD1 (5 bases). The CDR3 has 16 amino acids. The germline CDR1 and CDR2 sequences are ENHRY and SYGVKD. With 5 bases removed from V and 0 bases from J, the gap between germline ends came to 14 bases. The CDR3 nucleotides are TGTGCCATCAGTACAGGTCCCAATGACTCTGGAAACACCATATATTTT. Protein: CAISTGPNDSGNTIYF.

CDR3 amino acids: CASRGFTVEAFF. CDR3 bases: TGTGCCAGCAGGGGCTTCACAGTAGAAGCTTTCTTT. The V gene is TRBV2, the J gene TRBJ1-1, with D hard to call. Per germline, CDR1 SNHLY and CDR2 FYNNEI. Between the trimmed V and J ends, which lost 6 bases and 8 bases, there was a span of 13 bases. The CDR3 is 12 residues long.

This clone was seen a few times. This chain uses TRBV6-4 with TRBJ2-2; TRBD1 is a possible D gene (5 bases). The CDR3 contains 15 residues. Trimming cost V 3 bases and J 1 base, with 9 bases left between them. Germline V gene lookup returns CDR1 MRHNA and CDR2 SNTAGT. The chain's CDR3 is CASSELGENTGELFF. The CDR3 nucleotides read TGTGCCAGCAGTGAATTAGGGGAGAACACCGGGGAGCTGTTTTTT.

V usage is TRBV11-2 and J usage is TRBJ1-3; TRBD1 aligns across 7 bases. Germline trimming cut 2 bases from V and 3 bases from J; bases unmatched to any gene: 4. The CDR3 is made up of 15 amino acids. Germline CDR1 reads SGHAT; CDR2 reads FQNNGV. CDR3 amino acids: CASSLKGARGNTIYF. The CDR3 DNA sequence: TGTGCCAGCAGCTTAAAGGGGGCGCGTGGAAACACCATATATTTT.

To note about this clone: The germline gene is not matched at one end of the junction; a read error may be the cause. This rearrangement joins TRBV25-1 to TRBJ1-1; 8 positions match TRBD1. Germline V gene lookup returns CDR1 MGHDK and CDR2 SYGVNS. CDR3 length equals 13 residues. CDR3 loop: CASSVTGGTDAFF. The CDR3 coding sequence is TGTGCCAGCAGTGTAACAGGGGGGACTGATGCTTTCTTT.

CDR3 sequence (DNA): TGCAGCGTTGAAGATCTTCCAGGGGGAGGCGAGCAGTACTTC. This sequence encodes CSVEDLPGGGEQYF. The chain carries TRBV29-1 and TRBJ2-7; D might be TRBD1 (7 bases). The CDR3 totals 14 residues. Germline-derived CDR1 and CDR2 are SQVTM and ANQGSEA. V lost 0 bases to trimming and J lost 6 bases, with 15 bases between them.

The chain couples TRBV24-1 to TRBJ1-2, with 7 bases identical to TRBD1. CDR3 length equals 14 residues. Trimming cost V 4 bases and J 4 bases; bases outside gene matches: 5. In germline, CDR1 is KGHDR, CDR2 SFDVKD. The CDR3 nucleotides are TGTGCCACCAGTGACCAAGACAGGGTCTATGGCTACACCTTC. This sequence encodes CATSDQDRVYGYTF.

The chain has TRBV10-2 and TRBJ2-1, with 7 positions matching TRBD2. Germline loops: CDR1 WSHSY, CDR2 SAAADI. The J segment lost 4 bases and the V segment lost 8 bases, leaving 5 bases of the junction unmatched. The length of the CDR3 is 13 residues. This CDR3 reads CASSSGVYNEQFF. CDR3 nucleotides: TGCGCCAGCTCGAGCGGGGTATACAATGAGCAGTTCTTC.